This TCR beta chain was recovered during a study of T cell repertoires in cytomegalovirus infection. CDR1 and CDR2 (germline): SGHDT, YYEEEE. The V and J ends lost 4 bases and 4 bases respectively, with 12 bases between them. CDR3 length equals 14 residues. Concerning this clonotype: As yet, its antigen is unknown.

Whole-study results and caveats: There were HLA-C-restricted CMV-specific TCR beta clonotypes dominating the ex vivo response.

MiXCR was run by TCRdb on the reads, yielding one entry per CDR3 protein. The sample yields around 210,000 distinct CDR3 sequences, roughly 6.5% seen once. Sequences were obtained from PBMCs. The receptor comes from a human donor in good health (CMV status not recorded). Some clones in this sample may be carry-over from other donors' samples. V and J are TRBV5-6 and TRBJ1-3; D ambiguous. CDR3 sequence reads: CASSIGLEGNTIYF. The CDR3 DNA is TGTGCCAGCAGCATCGGACTGGAAGGAAACACCATATATTTT.